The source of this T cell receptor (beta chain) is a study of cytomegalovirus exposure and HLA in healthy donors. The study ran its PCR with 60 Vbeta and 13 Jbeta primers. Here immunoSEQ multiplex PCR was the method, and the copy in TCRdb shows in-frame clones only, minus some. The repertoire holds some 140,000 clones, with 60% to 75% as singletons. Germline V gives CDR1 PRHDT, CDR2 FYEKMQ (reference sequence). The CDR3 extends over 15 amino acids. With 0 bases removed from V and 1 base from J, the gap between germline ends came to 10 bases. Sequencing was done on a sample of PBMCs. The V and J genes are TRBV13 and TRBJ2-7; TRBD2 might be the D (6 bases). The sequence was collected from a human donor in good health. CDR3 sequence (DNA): TGTGCCAGCAGCTTAGGGAAGGGGACTTCCTACGAGCAGTACTTC. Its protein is CASSLGKGTSYEQYF. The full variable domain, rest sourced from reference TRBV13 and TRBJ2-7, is AAGVIQSPRHLIKEKRETATLKCYPIPRHDTVYWYQQGPGQDPQFLISFYEKMQSDKGSIPDRFSAQQFSDYHSELNMSSLELGDSALYFCASSLGKGTSYEQYFGPGTRLTVT.